Listed here are 3 T cell receptor beta chains from one sample, sequenced in a study of blood T cell repertoires in COVID-19. Sequenced by immunoSEQ multiplex PCR; TCRdb stores in-frame clones only, minus some. In the table there are roughly 190,000 clones, roughly four fifths of which are singletons. The sample consisted of peripheral blood. The receptor set was obtained from a woman between 40 and 55 years old with acute or convalescent COVID-19.

This chain joins TRBV4-1 and TRBJ1-1, with 7 bases lining up with TRBD1. After removal of 5 bases from V and 1 base from J, the junction contained 10 bases not matched to a gene. This CDR3 is built from 16 residues. CDR1 and CDR2 (germline): MGHRA, YSYEKL. The DNA of the CDR3 is TGCGCCAGCAGCAGACGGACAGGCGATAGGAACACTGAAGCTTTCTTT. Residues: CASSRRTGDRNTEAFF.

The chain employs TRBV12-3 or TRBV12-4 and TRBJ2-7; perhaps TRBD1 as D (6 bases). V was trimmed by 6 bases and J by 4 bases, leaving 13 bases between them. The CDR3 is 13 residues long. The CDR3 reads CASSPPGQYEQYF. CDR3 sequence (DNA): TGTGCCAGCAGCCCCCCCGGACAGTACGAGCAGTACTTC.

V usage is TRBV6-5 and J usage is TRBJ1-5; TRBD1 might be the D (5 bases). The V end was cut by 6 bases, the J end by 2 bases, with 14 bases between. CDR1 and CDR2 from the germline V gene are MNHEY and SVGAGI. The CDR3 is 15 amino acids. CDR3 sequence (DNA): TGTGCCAGCAGCTTCGGCAGGGTCGGCAATCAGCCCCAGCATTTT. This codes for CASSFGRVGNQPQHF.